This T cell receptor beta chain originates from a study of siplizumab effects on memory and regulatory T cells. Overall study results and limits: No functional test confirmed suppression by proliferating siplizumab-culture Tregs. Roughly 80-95% of proliferating CD4+ or CD8+ clones defied assignment to a naive or memory phenotype. The apparent diversity of naive T cells exceeded that of memory cells, and naive T cells seemed to make a major contribution to the alloresponse. On average, 68.8% of mappable alloreactive CD4+ clones were Treg-derived under siplizumab, against 25% to 30% in controls.

As concerns this clone: Antigen unknown.

Using immunoSEQ multiplex PCR, the repertoire was profiled, and TCRdb retains in-frame clones only, with some absent. The sample carries about 82,000 clones, 87% recorded once. This CDR3 region has 16 residues. Trimming removed 5 bases from V and 10 bases from J, with 22 bases in between. Germline V CDR1 and CDR2: SGHNT, YYREEE (reference sequence). V is TRBV5-4 and J is TRBJ1-6; D might be TRBD1 (5 bases). The TCR comes from a human donor in good health. The sequencing input was Tregs sorted from blood. CDR3 amino acids: CASSFLQGTVGSPLHF. CDR3 sequence (DNA): TGTGCCAGCAGTTTCCTCCAAGGGACTGTAGGCTCACCCCTCCACTTT.